This TCR beta chain was profiled in a study of memory CD8 T cells in hepatitis C reinfection. Notes on the study in general: With five donors, public clonotype conclusions could not be definitive.

The time point denotes: late/post reinfection, 12 to 24 weeks after detection. The sorted cells went straight to TCR sequencing with no prior in vitro expansion. Details on this clone: The antigen remains unidentified.

The CDR3 is made up of 17 amino acids. V trimming: 0 bases; J trimming: 6 bases; junction bases outside the gene matches: 7. CDR1 is MGHRA, CDR2 YSYEKL, per germline. TCRdb's copy holds only in-frame clones and misses some; the assay was immunoSEQ multiplex PCR. Of approximately 49,000 clones in the sample, approximately 89% were seen once. The V gene is TRBV4-1, the J gene TRBJ2-2; 10 bases align to TRBD1. The sequenced sample consisted of naive CD8+ T cells sorted from blood. The receptor comes from a man aged 18 to 29 with hepatitis C virus infection. The CDR3 loop reads CASSQDLGQGLSGELFF. For the CDR3, the DNA is TGCGCCAGCAGCCAAGATCTGGGACAGGGGTTGTCCGGGGAGCTGTTTTTT.